The next 15 T cell receptor beta chains were all read from a single sample in a study of T-cell memory formation after mild COVID-19. TCRdb re-called the 5' RACE reads through MiXCR, storing one row per CDR3 protein. The data contain some 190,000 distinct CDR3 sequences, around 16% of them singletons. The specimen sequenced was PBMCs or a T cell subset sorted from them (not recorded which). The receptors stem from an adult woman who had mild COVID-19 (a few samples of this study predate the infection). Cell type and time point are not known.

Of note for this clonotype: A read error may account for a junction end that differs from germline. This chain uses TRBV7-9 with TRBJ1-1, with unresolved D. Germline loops: CDR1 SEHNR, CDR2 FQNEAQ (reference sequence). This CDR3 has 13 residues. This chain's CDR3 is CAGSLGYRNEAFF. CDR3 sequence (DNA): TGTGCCGGCAGCTTAGGGTATAGGAATGAAGCTTTCTTT.

The rearrangement uses TRBV2 and TRBJ2-5; D remains ambiguous. Germline CDR1 SNHLY, CDR2 FYNNEI. The CDR3 contains 14 residues. The ends were cut back, 0 bases at V and 7 bases at J, with 12 bases in the middle. CDR3 coding DNA: TGTGCCAGCAGTGAAGCCTCTCCCGATGGGACCCAGTACTTC. Translating gives CASSEASPDGTQYF.

This clonotype was found many times. The rearrangement links TRBV29-1 to TRBJ2-5, with D perhaps TRBD1 (6 bases). Trimming took off 3 bases at V and 5 bases at J, with 13 bases between the two ends. The germline CDR1 and CDR2 sequences are SQVTM and ANQGSEA. There are 13 residues in the CDR3. CDR3 loop: CSVEKGRGETQYF. The CDR3 DNA follows: TGCAGCGTTGAGAAGGGAAGGGGGGAGACCCAGTACTTC.

V and J are TRBV4-3 and TRBJ2-7, with D uncertain. V gave up 6 bases and J gave up 1 base, with 10 bases separating them. This CDR3 contains 13 residues. From germline, CDR1 is LGHNA and CDR2 YSLEER. The CDR3 spells CASSPGISYEQYF. Here the CDR3 DNA reads TGCGCCAGCAGTCCTGGGATTTCCTACGAGCAGTACTTC.

J is TRBJ2-3 and V is TRBV5-5; 7 bases match TRBD2. This CDR3 has 17 residues. With 4 bases clipped from V and 6 bases from J, the junction kept 17 bases outside the gene matches. Germline V CDR1 and CDR2: SGHKS, YYEKEE (reference sequence). The CDR3 loop is CASSRATGTTLLDTQYF. DNA of the CDR3: TGTGCCAGCAGCCGCGCAACCGGGACTACCCTCCTGGATACGCAGTATTTT.

This clonotype was seen only a few times. The chain recombines TRBV7-9 with TRBJ2-1, with 9 bases lining up with TRBD2. The CDR3 has 16 amino acids. The germline gives CDR1 SEHNR, CDR2 FQNEAQ (reference sequence). J gave up 4 bases and V 1 base, and 5 bases lay outside the gene matches. The CDR3 sequence: CASSLGLREGYNEQFF. The DNA for the CDR3 is TGTGCCAGCAGCTTAGGCCTGCGGGAGGGGTACAATGAGCAGTTCTTC.

This clonotype was counted a few times. The chain uses TRBV12-3 or TRBV12-4 and TRBJ2-3; D might be TRBD1 (6 bases). V was pared by 2 bases and J by 1 base, with 10 bases between. The CDR3 sequence is 15 residues long. The CDR3 is CASSLLGQRTDTQYF. CDR3 coding DNA: TGTGCCAGCAGTTTATTGGGACAACGCACAGATACGCAGTATTTT.

The gene calls are TRBV19 and TRBJ2-6; D might be TRBD1 (6 bases). CDR1 is LNHDA, CDR2 SQIVND, per germline (reference sequence). Trimming shortened V by 4 bases and J by 1 base, and 8 bases separated the two germline ends. The CDR3 covers 15 residues. The CDR3 nucleotides are TGTGCCAGTAGTACCGGGACATCTGGGGCCAACGTCCTGACTTTC. It codes for CASSTGTSGANVLTF.

Only a few counts were recorded for this clonotype. This chain uses TRBV4-2 with TRBJ2-1; perhaps TRBD2 as D (6 bases). This CDR3 has 15 amino acids. Trimming pared 4 bases from V and 2 bases from J, leaving 12 bases between. Germline CDR1 LGHNA, CDR2 YNFKEQ. Here the CDR3 DNA reads TGTGCCAGCAGCCCCCGGGACTTGGCCTACAATGAGCAGTTCTTC. Its protein product is CASSPRDLAYNEQFF.

This chain connects TRBV12-3 or TRBV12-4 to TRBJ2-4; D is perhaps TRBD1 (5 bases). This CDR3 region has 12 residues. Trimming stripped 3 bases from V and 11 bases from J, with 11 bases between. The CDR3 sequence is CASSFGAEFQYF. The CDR3, as DNA: TGTGCCAGCAGTTTTGGGGCCGAATTTCAGTACTTC.

This clonotype showed up just a few times. CDR3 coding DNA: TGCAGCCCTATCACTAGCGGGAGGTCAACCTACAATGAGCAGTTCTTC. Translation gives CSPITSGRSTYNEQFF. The rearrangement uses TRBV29-1 and TRBJ2-1, with 12 bases aligning to TRBD2. J was trimmed by 2 bases and V by 8 bases; bases with no gene match: 10. CDR3 length: 16 residues. Germline CDR1 and CDR2: SQVTM and ANQGSEA.

A few counts support this clonotype. CDR3 region: CASRRTGILAYNEQFF. In nucleotides, the CDR3 is TGTGCCAGCAGGCGGACAGGAATATTAGCCTACAATGAGCAGTTCTTC. This chain connects TRBV6-2 or TRBV6-3 to TRBJ2-1; 7 bases line up with TRBD1. Per germline, CDR1 MNHEY and CDR2 SVGEGT. V shed 6 bases, J shed 2 bases, and the junction held 10 bases outside the gene matches. The CDR3 length is 16 residues.

The sample holds a few counts of this clonotype. The chain carries TRBV6-6 and TRBJ2-1; 10 nucleotides line up with TRBD2. Germline V gene data show CDR1 as MNHNY and CDR2 as SVGAGI (reference sequence). V lost 4 bases and J lost 6; bases outside the gene matches: 9. CDR3 length equals 16 residues. CDR3 sequence reads: CASSSTGLAGANEQFF. The CDR3 bases are TGTGCCAGCAGTTCCACGGGGCTAGCGGGGGCCAATGAGCAGTTCTTC.

V usage is TRBV19 and J usage is TRBJ2-7; D not resolved. This CDR3 comprises 12 residues. The V and J ends lost 6 bases and 0 bases respectively, with 6 bases between them. Germline assignment: CDR1 LNHDA and CDR2 SQIVND (reference sequence). The CDR3 sequence: CASRAASYEQYF. In nucleotides, the CDR3 is TGTGCCAGTAGGGCAGCCTCCTACGAGCAGTACTTC.

The sample holds a few counts of this clonotype. The V gene is TRBV24-1, the J gene TRBJ2-3; D tentatively fits TRBD1 or TRBD2 (5 bases each). V was trimmed by 2 bases and J by 2 bases, leaving 13 bases between them. The CDR3 loop spans 16 amino acids. Looked up from germline, CDR1 is KGHDR and CDR2 is SFDVKD. The CDR3 DNA is TGTGCCACCAGTGATTGGAGCCCAGGGACCACAGATACGCAGTATTTT. Its protein is CATSDWSPGTTDTQYF.